The TCR beta chain described here comes from a study of blood T cell repertoires in COVID-19. Repertoires were generated with immunoSEQ multiplex PCR, while TCRdb's copy carries only in-frame clones and drops some. The profile shows 95,000 to 150,000 clones, around 90% of them singletons. CDR3 length: 13 residues. The V end lost 0 bases, the J end lost 5 bases, and 9 bases lay between the germline ends. Germline V lookup: CDR1 SGHDT, CDR2 YYEEEE. The origin of this receptor is a woman aged 45-60 years with active or convalescent COVID-19. This rearrangement joins TRBV5-6 to TRBJ2-7; D is perhaps TRBD1 (5 bases). Sequencing was carried out using peripheral blood. The DNA of the CDR3 is TGTGCCAGCAGCTTGGGCAGGGCAAACGAGCAGTACTTC. The encoded protein is CASSLGRANEQYF.